This T cell receptor (beta chain) is drawn from a study of blood T cell repertoires in COVID-19. Study at large: In each case, the material was cDNA or gDNA derived from T cells, B-cell-depleted T cells, or PBMCs.

As originally analysed: Researchers report that nucleated cell counts were estimated from reference gene primer amplification. Some clones are missing from TCRdb's copy, which holds only in-frame ones; the method was immunoSEQ multiplex PCR. That table supplies the V and J calls and clone size; D and trimming were determined from the DNA. The sample consists of 350,000 or so clones, more than 85% of them appearing once. The length of the CDR3 is 13 residues. The trim removed 8 bases at V and 2 bases at J, leaving 5 bases unmatched. The germline V gene encodes CDR1 MDHEN and CDR2 SYDVKM. The sequence derives from a woman in her twenties or thirties who had recovered from COVID-19. This chain uses TRBV28 with TRBJ1-2, with TRBD1 matching over 7 bases. The sequencing sample was made of PBMCs or T cells enriched from blood (not recorded which). DNA for the CDR3: TGTGCCAGCGTACAGGGGTCCAACTATGGCTACACCTTC. Amino acids: CASVQGSNYGYTF.